Each of the 27 T cell receptor beta chains below was sequenced from the same sample in a study of human T cells and chemical hapten exposure. MiXCR, applied by TCRdb to the RACE reads, yields one record per CDR3 protein. The table records approximately 120,000 distinct CDR3 sequences, about a tenth of them present only once. The time point: patch test 2, 6 weeks after DPC sensitization. This sample's treatment: therapeutic diphenylcyclopropenone sensitization with weekly scalp DPC. The sequencing used whole blood, collected in connection with sensitization to the hapten diphenylcyclopropenone (DPC). All receptors come from a woman between 35 and 50 years old with alopecia areata. Some clones in this sample may be carry-over from other donors' samples.

The chain uses TRBV3-1 and TRBJ2-1; 7 bases map to TRBD2. V was pared by 2 bases and J by 6 bases, with 13 bases of the junction left unmatched. In germline, CDR1 is LGHDT, CDR2 YNNKEL (reference sequence). CDR3 length: 17 residues. The DNA for the CDR3 is TGTGCCAGCAGCCAAACCCTCACTAGCGAAAAGGGCAATGAGCAGTTCTTC. Protein product: CASSQTLTSEKGNEQFF.

The sample holds many counts of this clonotype. The chain recombines TRBV20-1 with TRBJ1-2; maybe TRBD1 (5 bases). The CDR3 covers 13 residues. Trimming removed 5 bases at V and 3 bases at J, with 13 bases between. The V gene's germline CDR1 is DFQATT and CDR2 SNEGSKA (reference sequence). CDR3 amino acids: CSAGIPGHYGYTF. The DNA of the CDR3 is TGCAGTGCTGGGATTCCGGGACACTATGGCTACACCTTC.

Many counts were recorded for this clonotype. The genes are TRBV28 and TRBJ2-5; 8 nucleotides align to TRBD1. Germline V CDR1 and CDR2: MDHEN, SYDVKM. CDR3 size: 17 residues. V was pared by 3 bases and J by 2 bases, with 11 bases of the junction left unmatched. In nucleotides, the CDR3 is TGTGCCAGCAGTTTCCCCATTGGCAGGGGGCTGCAAGAGACCCAGTACTTC. This codes for CASSFPIGRGLQETQYF.

In its sample, this clonotype was seen many times. This rearrangement joins TRBV30 to TRBJ1-1, with D uncertain. The germline V gene encodes CDR1 GTSNPN and CDR2 SVGIG (reference sequence). V gave up 2 bases and J gave up 1 base, with 11 bases separating them. The CDR3 covers 14 residues. Written as DNA, the CDR3 is TGTGCCTGGAGTCATTCTCTTGCGAACACTGAAGCTTTCTTT. It specifies CAWSHSLANTEAFF. Using reference TRBV30 and TRBJ1-1 for the parts outside the CDR3, the full variable domain is SQTIHQWPATLVQPVGSPLSLECTVEGTSNPNLYWYRQAAGRGLQLLFYSVGIGQISSEVPQNLSASRPQDRQFILSSKKLLLSDSGFYLCAWSHSLANTEAFFGQGTRLTVV.

The rearrangement uses TRBV28 and TRBJ1-1; D is ambiguous. Germline V gives CDR1 MDHEN, CDR2 SYDVKM. Trimming shortened V by 1 base and J by 7 bases, and 4 bases separated the two germline ends. The CDR3 length is 11 residues. The DNA of the CDR3 is TGTGCCAGCAGTTTATCCCGTGAAGCTTTCTTT. Translated: CASSLSREAFF.

This clonotype was observed a few times. The V gene is TRBV7-9, the J gene TRBJ1-1, with D uncertain. The length of the CDR3 is 16 residues. Trimming pared 3 bases from V and 8 bases from J, leaving 22 bases between. In germline, CDR1 is SEHNR, CDR2 FQNEAQ (reference sequence). CDR3 sequence: CASSFIPRGTVLEAFF. Written as DNA, the CDR3 is TGTGCCAGCAGCTTTATCCCAAGAGGCACAGTATTGGAAGCTTTCTTT.

This clonotype has more than one count but fewer than ten. This rearrangement joins TRBV29-1 to TRBJ1-1, with D unresolved. V was shortened by 6 bases and J by 6 bases, with 11 bases between the two germline ends. Germline assignment: CDR1 SQVTM and CDR2 ANQGSEA. The CDR3 has 11 amino acids. The CDR3 protein is CSVADGAEAFF. The DNA of the CDR3 is TGCAGCGTCGCTGATGGAGCTGAAGCTTTCTTT.

J is TRBJ2-7 and V is TRBV7-3; D may be TRBD1 (6 bases). CDR1 is SGHTA, CDR2 FQGTGA, per germline. Trimming pared 2 bases from V and 7 bases from J, leaving 18 bases between. CDR3 length: 15 amino acids. CDR3 sequence reads: CASSLEAGALMEQYF. CDR3 sequence (DNA): TGTGCCAGCAGCTTAGAGGCAGGGGCCTTGATGGAGCAGTACTTC.

This clonotype was observed a few times. The chain carries TRBV19 and TRBJ1-1, with 7 bases identical to TRBD1. The junction had 7 bases not matched to a gene; V was cut back by 9 bases and J by 0 bases. Germline CDR1 reads LNHDA; CDR2 reads SQIVND (reference sequence). The CDR3 contains 14 residues. The CDR3: CASLGGSLNTEAFF. In DNA form, the CDR3 reads TGTGCCAGCCTAGGGGGCAGCTTGAACACTGAAGCTTTCTTT.

V and J are TRBV7-2 and TRBJ1-1; no definite D call. Trimming took off 3 bases at V and 4 bases at J, with 9 bases between the two ends. CDR3 length: 13 residues. Germline CDR1 and CDR2: SGHTA and FQGNSA. Here the CDR3 reads CASSFDWATEAFF. As DNA, the CDR3 is TGTGCCAGCAGCTTTGATTGGGCCACTGAAGCTTTCTTT.

Many counts were recorded for this clonotype. The rearrangement links TRBV7-9 to TRBJ2-3; D not resolved. CDR1 and CDR2 (germline): SEHNR, FQNEAQ (reference sequence). The CDR3 extends over 13 amino acids. Trimming cost V 3 bases and J 1 base, with 5 bases left between them. In DNA form, the CDR3 reads TGTGCCAGCAGCTTGCCGGGCACAGATACGCAGTATTTT. It yields the protein CASSLPGTDTQYF.

This clonotype was observed at least ten times. The chain combines TRBV6-1 with TRBJ2-1; D gene unclear. V lost 10 bases and J 8 bases, leaving 9 bases between the germline ends. The CDR3 covers 10 residues. Germline CDR1 MNHNS, CDR2 SASEGT. The DNA of the CDR3 is TGTGCCACCGACGCCTATGAGCAGTTCTTC. Its protein is CATDAYEQFF.

This clonotype was found a few times. V usage is TRBV28 and J usage is TRBJ1-3, with 9 bases matching TRBD1. Germline V gene sequence: CDR1 MDHEN, CDR2 SYDVKM. The V gene end was trimmed by 6 bases and the J gene end by 1 base; junction bases not matched to a gene: 7. The CDR3 is made up of 16 amino acids. The CDR3 nucleotides read TGTGCCAGCAGCCCGGGGGGACAGGGTTCTGGAAACACCATATATTTT. Its protein product is CASSPGGQGSGNTIYF.

A few counts support this clonotype. This rearrangement joins TRBV2 to TRBJ2-2; the match to TRBD1 covers 7 bases. V was pared by 6 bases and J by 6 bases, with 10 bases of the junction left unmatched. CDR1 and CDR2 from the germline V gene are SNHLY and FYNNEI. This CDR3 is 15 amino acids long. The CDR3 DNA follows: TGTGCCAGCAGGCTCGGAAGGGGGCGGGCCGGGGAGCTGTTTTTT. It specifies CASRLGRGRAGELFF.

The chain joins TRBV20-1 to TRBJ1-1; D remains unclear. CDR3 size: 14 residues. CDR1 is DFQATT and CDR2 is SNEGSKA in the germline V gene (reference sequence). The ends were cut back, 4 bases at V and 5 bases at J, with 17 bases in the middle. Here the CDR3 DNA reads TGCAGTGCTACTCATCCCGCTTTGTATACTGAAGCTTTCTTT. It yields the protein CSATHPALYTEAFF.

This clonotype showed up many times. This chain uses TRBV6-2 or TRBV6-3 with TRBJ2-7; 8 bases match TRBD2. The CDR3 is 14 residues long. The J segment lost 2 bases and the V segment lost 4 bases, leaving 4 bases of the junction unmatched. Per germline, CDR1 MNHEY and CDR2 SVGEGT. CDR3 DNA sequence: TGTGCCAGCAGTTCACCGGGACTAGCCTACGAGCAGTACTTC. Amino acids: CASSSPGLAYEQYF.

This clonotype was observed at least ten times. J is TRBJ2-7 and V is TRBV5-4; 7 bases agree with TRBD1. CDR1 is SGHNT and CDR2 is YYREEE in the germline V gene (reference sequence). This CDR3 spans 17 amino acids. The trim removed 4 bases at V and 6 bases at J, leaving 19 bases unmatched. The CDR3 loop is CASSPTPTGTLSGEQYF. The CDR3 region has the DNA TGTGCCAGCAGCCCAACCCCGACAGGGACCCTCTCGGGCGAGCAGTACTTC.

This chain links TRBV5-1 with TRBJ2-3; D gene unclear. V lost 4 bases to trimming and J lost 6 bases, with 12 bases between them. This CDR3 is built from 13 residues. CDR1 is SGHRS, CDR2 YFSETQ, per germline. For the CDR3, the DNA is TGCGCCAGCAGCAACAACTTCCTTGATACGCAGTATTTT. Amino acid sequence: CASSNNFLDTQYF. Full variable domain (rest looked up from reference TRBV5-1 and TRBJ2-3): KAGVTQTPRYLIKTRGQQVTLSCSPISGHRSVSWYQQTPGQGLQFLFEYFSETQRNKGNFPGRFSGRQFSNSRSEMNVSTLELGDSALYLCASSNNFLDTQYFGPGTRLTVL.

This clonotype came up many times. The rearrangement links TRBV10-3 to TRBJ1-1; D gene uncertain. The germline V gene encodes CDR1 ENHRY and CDR2 SYGVKD. V was trimmed by 7 bases and J by 4 bases, leaving 19 bases between them. This CDR3 spans 15 amino acids. The CDR3 nucleotides read TGTGCCATCAAGGAGGCAGACTTTAGGACCACTGAAGCTTTCTTT. This sequence encodes CAIKEADFRTTEAFF.

This clonotype was recorded at least ten times. The chain links TRBV13 to TRBJ2-7; D call uncertain. CDR1 and CDR2 (germline): PRHDT, FYEKMQ (reference sequence). Trimming shortened V by 4 bases and J by 2 bases, and 9 bases separated the two germline ends. The CDR3 is 13 amino acids. Here the CDR3 DNA reads TGTGCCAGCAGCTCGAAGCCACCCTACGAGCAGTACTTC. Translating it yields CASSSKPPYEQYF. Full variable domain (rest looked up from reference TRBV13 and TRBJ2-7): AAGVIQSPRHLIKEKRETATLKCYPIPRHDTVYWYQQGPGQDPQFLISFYEKMQSDKGSIPDRFSAQQFSDYHSELNMSSLELGDSALYFCASSSKPPYEQYFGPGTRLTVT.

This clonotype was observed many times. The chain joins TRBV5-1 to TRBJ2-6; tentatively, D is TRBD2 (5 bases). CDR1 is SGHRS and CDR2 is YFSETQ in the germline V gene. CDR3 length equals 18 residues. V was trimmed by 0 bases and J by 0 bases, leaving 13 bases between them. This CDR3 is CASSLVGVRDSGANVLTF. The CDR3 DNA is TGCGCCAGCAGCTTGGTTGGAGTCCGGGACTCTGGGGCCAACGTCCTGACTTTC.

This clonotype was detected many times. CDR3 amino acids: CASWRGSTEAFF. CDR3 nucleotides: TGTGCCAGTTGGCGGGGTTCCACTGAAGCTTTCTTT. The rearrangement links TRBV6-2 or TRBV6-3 to TRBJ1-1; D ambiguous. The length of the CDR3 is 12 residues. V shed 9 bases and J shed 4 bases, with 12 bases lying between them. The germline V gene encodes CDR1 MNHEY and CDR2 SVGEGT.

This rearrangement joins TRBV6-1 to TRBJ2-2; TRBD1 might be the D (5 bases). V was pared by 2 bases and J by 3 bases, with 7 bases between. The CDR3 contains 14 residues. Germline V gene sequence: CDR1 MNHNS, CDR2 SASEGT. The CDR3 DNA follows: TGTGCCAGCAGTGAACAGGGTGACACCGGGGAGCTGTTTTTT. This gives the protein CASSEQGDTGELFF.

The J gene is TRBJ2-6, the V gene TRBV18; possible D gene TRBD1, 6 bases. Trimming took off 3 bases at V and 1 base at J, with 13 bases between the two ends. CDR3 size: 17 residues. Germline V gene sequence: CDR1 KGHSH, CDR2 LQKENI. The CDR3 nucleotides are TGTGCCAGCTCACCCGTAACAGGGTTATCTGGGGCCAACGTCCTGACTTTC. Protein: CASSPVTGLSGANVLTF.

The chain links TRBV28 to TRBJ1-1; 9 bases are shared with TRBD1. The junction had 21 bases not matched to a gene; V was cut back by 4 bases and J by 6 bases. CDR3 length: 19 amino acids. Germline V gives CDR1 MDHEN, CDR2 SYDVKM. CDR3 DNA: TGTGCCAGCAGTTCCCCGCCTAACAGGGGGCGGCGGGGTCCTTCTGAAGCTTTCTTT. This encodes CASSSPPNRGRRGPSEAFF.

This clonotype was counted ten times or more. The chain carries TRBV6-5 and TRBJ2-3; weak D call: TRBD2 (6 bases). The V end lost 4 bases, the J end lost 5 bases, and 10 bases lay between the germline ends. The CDR3 is made up of 13 amino acids. Germline CDR1 and CDR2: MNHEY and SVGAGI. Written as DNA, the CDR3 is TGTGCCAGCAGTTTGGGAGGTAAAGATACGCAGTATTTT. Translating gives CASSLGGKDTQYF.

This clonotype was seen at least ten times. The chain joins TRBV5-4 to TRBJ1-5; the D gene is possibly TRBD1 (5 bases). Germline CDR1 SGHNT, CDR2 YYREEE (reference sequence). CDR3 length: 13 residues. V dropped 4 bases and J dropped 4 bases, with 9 bases sitting between them. CDR3 sequence (DNA): TGTGCCAGCAGCCCCGGGGGAAATCAGCCCCAGCATTTT. Amino acid sequence: CASSPGGNQPQHF.